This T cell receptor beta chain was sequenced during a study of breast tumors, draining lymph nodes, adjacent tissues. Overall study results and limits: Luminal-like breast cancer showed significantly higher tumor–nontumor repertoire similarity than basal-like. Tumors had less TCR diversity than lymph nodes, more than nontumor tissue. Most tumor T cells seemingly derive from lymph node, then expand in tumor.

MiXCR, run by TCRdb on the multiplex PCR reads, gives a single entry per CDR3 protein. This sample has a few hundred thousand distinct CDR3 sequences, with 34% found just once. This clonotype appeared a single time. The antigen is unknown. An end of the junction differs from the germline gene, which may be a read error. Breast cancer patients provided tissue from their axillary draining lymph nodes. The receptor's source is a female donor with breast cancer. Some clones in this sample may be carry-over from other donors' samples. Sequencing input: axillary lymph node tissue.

CDR3 bases: TGTGCTAGCAGCCCTACAGGGGGCGGAAAGACCCAGTACTTC. This codes for CASSPTGGGKTQYF. The V call is TRBV7-7, the J call TRBJ2-5, with 9 bases identical to TRBD1. This CDR3 region has 14 residues. Germline values: CDR1 SSHAT, CDR2 FNYEAQ (reference sequence).